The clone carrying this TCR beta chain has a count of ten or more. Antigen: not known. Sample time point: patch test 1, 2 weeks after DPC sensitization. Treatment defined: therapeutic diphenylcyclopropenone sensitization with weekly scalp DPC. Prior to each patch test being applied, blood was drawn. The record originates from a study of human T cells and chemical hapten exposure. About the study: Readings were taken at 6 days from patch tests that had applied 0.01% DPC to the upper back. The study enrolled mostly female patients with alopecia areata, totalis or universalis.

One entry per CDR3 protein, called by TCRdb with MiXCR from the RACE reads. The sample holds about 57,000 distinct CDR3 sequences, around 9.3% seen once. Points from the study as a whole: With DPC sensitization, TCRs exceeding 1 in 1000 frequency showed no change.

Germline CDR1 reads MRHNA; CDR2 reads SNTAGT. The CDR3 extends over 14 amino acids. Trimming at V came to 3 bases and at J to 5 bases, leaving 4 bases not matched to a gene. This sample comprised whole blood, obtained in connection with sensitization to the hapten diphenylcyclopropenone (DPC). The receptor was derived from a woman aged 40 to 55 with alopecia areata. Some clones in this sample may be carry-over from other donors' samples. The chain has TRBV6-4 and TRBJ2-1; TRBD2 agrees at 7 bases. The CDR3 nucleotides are TGTGCCAGCAGTGAGAGCGGGGAAAACAATGAGCAGTTCTTC. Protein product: CASSESGENNEQFF.